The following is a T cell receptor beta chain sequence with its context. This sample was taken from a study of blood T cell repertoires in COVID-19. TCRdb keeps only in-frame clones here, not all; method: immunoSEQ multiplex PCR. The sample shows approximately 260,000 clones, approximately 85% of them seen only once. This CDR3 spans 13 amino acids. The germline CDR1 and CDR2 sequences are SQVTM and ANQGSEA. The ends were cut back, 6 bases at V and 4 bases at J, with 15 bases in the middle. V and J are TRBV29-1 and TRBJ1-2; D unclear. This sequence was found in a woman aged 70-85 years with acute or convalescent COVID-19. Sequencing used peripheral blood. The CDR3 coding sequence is TGCAGCGTCCCCCCCCCAACGGGCTATGGCTACACCTTC. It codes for CSVPPPTGYGYTF.